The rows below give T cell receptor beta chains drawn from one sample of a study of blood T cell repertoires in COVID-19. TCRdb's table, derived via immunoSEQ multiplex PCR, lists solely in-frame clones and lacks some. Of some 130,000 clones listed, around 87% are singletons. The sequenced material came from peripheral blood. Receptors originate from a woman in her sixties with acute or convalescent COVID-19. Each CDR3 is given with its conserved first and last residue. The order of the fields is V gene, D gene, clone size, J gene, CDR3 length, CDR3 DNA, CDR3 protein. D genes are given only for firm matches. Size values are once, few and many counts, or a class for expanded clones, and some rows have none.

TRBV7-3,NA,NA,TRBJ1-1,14,TGTGCCAGCAGGGGGGGAGAACTAGGCACTGAAGCTTTCTTT,CASRGGELGTEAFF
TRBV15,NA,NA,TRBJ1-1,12,TGTGCCACCAGCGTGACAGGCACTGAAGCTTTCTTT,CATSVTGTEAFF
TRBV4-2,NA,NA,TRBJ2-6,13,TGTGCCAGCAGCTTATCTGGGGCCAACGTCCTGACTTTC,CASSLSGANVLTF
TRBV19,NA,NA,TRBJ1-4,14,TGTGCCAGTAGCCCCGGGACAACTTACGAAAAACTGTTTTTT,CASSPGTTYEKLFF
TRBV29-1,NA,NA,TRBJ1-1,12,TGCCAGGGCAGTAACATGAACACTGAAGCTTTCTTT,CQGSNMNTEAFF
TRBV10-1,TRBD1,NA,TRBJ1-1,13,TGCGCCAGCAGAGGGACAGGGAACACTGAAGCTTTCTTT,CASRGTGNTEAFF
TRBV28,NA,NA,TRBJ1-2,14,TGTGCCAGCAGTCCCCTGTTCGAGGACTATGGCTACACCTTC,CASSPLFEDYGYTF
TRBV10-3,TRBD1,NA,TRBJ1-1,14,TGTGCCATCTCACCCCCGGGACAGCCTTCTCCAGCTTTCTTT,CAISPPGQPSPAFF
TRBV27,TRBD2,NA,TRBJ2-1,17,TGTGCCAGCAGTTTTGGCGGGACTAATGAAGGTTACAATGAGCAGTTCTTC,CASSFGGTNEGYNEQFF
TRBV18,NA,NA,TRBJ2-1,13,TGTGCCAGCTCGCAAGGGGTTTGGAATGAGCAGTTCTTC,CASSQGVWNEQFF
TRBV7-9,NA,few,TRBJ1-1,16,TGTGCCAGCAGTCAAGTGAGCGGGCGCGGGGGAAAAGAAGCTTTCTTT,CASSQVSGRGGKEAFF
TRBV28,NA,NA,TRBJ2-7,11,TGTGCCAGCAGTACTCCCTACGAGCAGTACTTC,CASSTPYEQYF
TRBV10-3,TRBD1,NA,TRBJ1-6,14,TGTGCCATCAGTGAGTCAGGGGGCCAATCACCCCTCCACTTT,CAISESGGQSPLHF
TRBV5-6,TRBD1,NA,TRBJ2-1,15,TGTGCCAGCAGCCCTCAGGGGGTTATCGACAATGAGCAGTTCTTC,CASSPQGVIDNEQFF
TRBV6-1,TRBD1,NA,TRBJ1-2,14,TGTGCCAGCAGTGAAGCTGACAGGGACTATGGCTACACCTTC,CASSEADRDYGYTF
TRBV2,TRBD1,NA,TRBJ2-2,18,TGTGCCAGCATGTTCGATGGGTGGGACAGACCGAACACCGGGGAGCTGTTTTTT,CASMFDGWDRPNTGELFF
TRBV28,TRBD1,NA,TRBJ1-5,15,TGTGCCAGCAGTTCAGGGGGTTCGGGGAATCAGCCCCAGCATTTT,CASSSGGSGNQPQHF
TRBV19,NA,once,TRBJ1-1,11,TGTGCCAGTAGTATAGGTAGGAGAGCTTTCTTT,CASSIGRRAFF
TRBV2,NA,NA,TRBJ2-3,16,TGTGCCAGCAGTGAAGAGGGGGCACTATCCGGGGGTACGCAGTATTTT,CASSEEGALSGGTQYF
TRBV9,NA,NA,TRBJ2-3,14,TGTGCCAGCAGCGTACAAGGGGTTCCAGATACGCAGTATTTT,CASSVQGVPDTQYF
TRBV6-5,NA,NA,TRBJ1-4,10,TGTGCCAGCAGCGGGGGAAAACTGTTTTTT,CASSGGKLFF
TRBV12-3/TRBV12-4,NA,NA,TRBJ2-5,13,TGTGCCAGCAGAAAGGACTCTGAAGAGACCCAGTACTTC,CASRKDSEETQYF
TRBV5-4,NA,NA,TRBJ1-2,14,TGTGCCAGCAGCTGGGGGGACGGGAACTATGGCTACACCTTC,CASSWGDGNYGYTF
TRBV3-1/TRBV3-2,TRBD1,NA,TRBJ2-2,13,TGTGCCAGCAGACCCCAGGGGGCAGGGGAGCTGTTTTTT,CASRPQGAGELFF
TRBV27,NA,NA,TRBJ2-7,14,TGTGCCAGCAGTTCCACCCTATCCAACTACGAGCAGTACTTC,CASSSTLSNYEQYF
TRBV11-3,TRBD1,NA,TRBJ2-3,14,TGTGCCAGCAGCGTCCACAGGGGCGCAGATACGCAGTATTTT,CASSVHRGADTQYF
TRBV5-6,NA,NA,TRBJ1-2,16,TGTGCCAGCAGCTTGACCGACAGGCCCGCCCGTTATGGCTACACCTTC,CASSLTDRPARYGYTF
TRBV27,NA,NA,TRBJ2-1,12,TGTGCCAGCAGTAGAGGTGGGAATGAGCAGTTCTTC,CASSRGGNEQFF
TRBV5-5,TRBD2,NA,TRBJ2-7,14,TGTGCCAGCAGCTGGACTAGCGGCTCCTACGAGCAGTACTTC,CASSWTSGSYEQYF
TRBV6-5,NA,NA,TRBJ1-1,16,TGTGCCAGCAGTTACTCGGGAGGCGGGGGGAGCACTGAAGCTTTCTTT,CASSYSGGGGSTEAFF
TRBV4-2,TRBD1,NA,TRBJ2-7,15,TGTGCCAGCAGCCAAACCGGGACAGGGGGGCACGAGCAGTACTTC,CASSQTGTGGHEQYF
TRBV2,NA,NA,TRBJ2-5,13,TGTGCCAGCAGTAGGGGATTACAAGAGACCCAGTACTTC,CASSRGLQETQYF
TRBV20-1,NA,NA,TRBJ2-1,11,TGCAGTGCTCCCCTGAGAGCGGAGCAGTTCTTC,CSAPLRAEQFF
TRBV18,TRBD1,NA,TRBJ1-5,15,TGTGCCAGCTCACCGGGGACAGGTCGGACTCAGCCCCAGCATTTT,CASSPGTGRTQPQHF